This T cell receptor beta chain was sequenced for a study of blood T cell repertoires in COVID-19. Whole-study context: The samples span acute and convalescent COVID-19 from the United States, Italy and Spain.

The CDR3 is 13 amino acids. Germline CDR1 is ENHRY and CDR2 is SYGVKD. The germline V and J ends were trimmed by 2 bases and 3 bases, with 8 bases remaining between them. Original methodology: Estimated nucleated cell counts came from reference gene primer amplification. The table came from immunoSEQ multiplex PCR; TCRdb's copy has only in-frame clones and leaves some out. The D gene and trimming were derived from the DNA, and the V and J assignments and clone size from that table. Here the sample spans about 180,000 clones, over 75% being singletons. All enrollees were about 18 to 89 years old and from 20 to 25 US areas.

Source material: PBMCs or T cells enriched from blood (not recorded which). The chain joins TRBV10-3 to TRBJ2-7; weak D call: TRBD1 (6 bases). The TCR comes from a young woman who had recovered from COVID-19. The CDR3 DNA sequence: TGTGCCATCAGTGAGACGACAGGCTACGAGCAGTACTTC. The encoded protein is CAISETTGYEQYF.